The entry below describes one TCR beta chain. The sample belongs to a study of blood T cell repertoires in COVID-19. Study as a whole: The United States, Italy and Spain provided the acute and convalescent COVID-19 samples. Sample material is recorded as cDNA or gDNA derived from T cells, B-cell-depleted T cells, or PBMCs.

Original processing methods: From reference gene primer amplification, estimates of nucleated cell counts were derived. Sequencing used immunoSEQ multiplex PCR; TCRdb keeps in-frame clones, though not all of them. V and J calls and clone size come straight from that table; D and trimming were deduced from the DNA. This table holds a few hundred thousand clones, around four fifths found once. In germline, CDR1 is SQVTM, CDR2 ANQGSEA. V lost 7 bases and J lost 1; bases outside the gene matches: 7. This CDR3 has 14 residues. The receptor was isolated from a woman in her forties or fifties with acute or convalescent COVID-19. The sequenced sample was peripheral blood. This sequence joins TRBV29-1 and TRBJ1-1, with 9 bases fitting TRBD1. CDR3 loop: CSGQQGAGNTEAFF. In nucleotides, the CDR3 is TGCAGCGGTCAACAGGGGGCTGGGAACACTGAAGCTTTCTTT.